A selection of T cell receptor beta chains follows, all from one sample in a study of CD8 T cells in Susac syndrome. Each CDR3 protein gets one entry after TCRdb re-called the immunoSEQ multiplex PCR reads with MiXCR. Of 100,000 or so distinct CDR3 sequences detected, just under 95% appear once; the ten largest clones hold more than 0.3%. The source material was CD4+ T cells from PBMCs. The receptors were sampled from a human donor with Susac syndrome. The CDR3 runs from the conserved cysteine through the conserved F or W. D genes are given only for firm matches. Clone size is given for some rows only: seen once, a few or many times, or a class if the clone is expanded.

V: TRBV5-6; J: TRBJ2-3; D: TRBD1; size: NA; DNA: TGTGCCAGCAGCCTCCGGGACAGGGAGGATACGCAGTATTTT; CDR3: CASSLRDREDTQYF
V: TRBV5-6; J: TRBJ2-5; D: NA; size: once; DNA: TGTGCCAGCAGCTTAAATTGGGCCACAGGAGAAGAGACCCAGTACTTC; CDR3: CASSLNWATGEETQYF
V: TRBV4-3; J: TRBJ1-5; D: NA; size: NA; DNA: TGCGCCAGCAGCCAAGATGTAAGTTTCAAATCAGCCCCAGCATTT; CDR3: CASSQDVSFKSAPAF
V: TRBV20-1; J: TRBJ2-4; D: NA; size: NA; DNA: TGCAGCTCTCAAGTACCGGGGAAGAACATTCAGTACTTC; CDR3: CSSQVPGKNIQYF
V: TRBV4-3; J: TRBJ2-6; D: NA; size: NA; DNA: TGCGCCAGCAGCCAAGACTCGGGGACTGGGGCCAACGTCCTGACTTTC; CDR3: CASSQDSGTGANVLTF
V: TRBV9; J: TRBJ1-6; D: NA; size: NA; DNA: TGTGCCAGCAGCGTAGGTGGGACCCGGCTGTCACCCCTCCACTTT; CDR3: CASSVGGTRLSPLHF
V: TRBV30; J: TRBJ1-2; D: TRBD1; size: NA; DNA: TGTGCCTGGATGGACAGGGGAAAGGGCTACACCTTC; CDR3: CAWMDRGKGYTF
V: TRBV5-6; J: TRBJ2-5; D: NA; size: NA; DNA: TGTGCCAGCAGTTATCCTCACGGGGGCCTGAGGGAGACCCAGTACTTC; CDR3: CASSYPHGGLRETQYF
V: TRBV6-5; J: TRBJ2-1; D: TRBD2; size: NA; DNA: TGTGCCAGCAGTTCGGGACTAGCGGGGGGAGTAGAGCAGTTCTTC; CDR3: CASSSGLAGGVEQFF
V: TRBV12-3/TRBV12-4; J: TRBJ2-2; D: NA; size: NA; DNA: TGTGCCAGCAGTCTAAGACCAGGTTCTACCGGGGAGCTGTTTTTT; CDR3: CASSLRPGSTGELFF
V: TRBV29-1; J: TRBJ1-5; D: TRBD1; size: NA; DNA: TGCAGCGTTGCGGACAGGGGATCGGTCAATCAGCCCCAGCATTTT; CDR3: CSVADRGSVNQPQHF
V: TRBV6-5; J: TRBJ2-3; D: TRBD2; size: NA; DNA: TGTGCCAGCAGTTACTCTAGCGGGGGACGAGATACGCAGTATTTT; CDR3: CASSYSSGGRDTQYF
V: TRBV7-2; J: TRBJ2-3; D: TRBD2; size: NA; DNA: TGTGCCAGCAGCTGGGGTTCCGCTAGCGGGAACACAGATACGCAGTATTTT; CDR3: CASSWGSASGNTDTQYF
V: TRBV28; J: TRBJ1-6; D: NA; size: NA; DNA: TGTGCCAGCAGTGCCGGACTCGCGAATTCACCCCTCCACTTT; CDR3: CASSAGLANSPLHF
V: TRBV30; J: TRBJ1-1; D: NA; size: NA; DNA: TGTGCCTGGAGTGGGGTGACAGCAAACACTGAAGCTTTCTTT; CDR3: CAWSGVTANTEAFF
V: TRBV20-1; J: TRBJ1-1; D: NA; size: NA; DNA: TGCAGTGCTCTCAAAGGGGCGGGGATGAACACTGAAGCTTTCTTT; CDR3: CSALKGAGMNTEAFF
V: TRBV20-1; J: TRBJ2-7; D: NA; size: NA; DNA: TGCAGTGCTAGTCGGAGTATCTGGGCCCGCGAGCAGTACTTC; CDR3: CSASRSIWAREQYF
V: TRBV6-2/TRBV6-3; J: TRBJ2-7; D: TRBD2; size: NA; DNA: TGTGCCAGCAGCTCAAGCGGGGGTGGATTTAAGCAGTACTTC; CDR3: CASSSSGGGFKQYF
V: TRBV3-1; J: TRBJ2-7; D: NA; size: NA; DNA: TGTGCCAGCAGCCAGAGGGGATCGTACGAGCAGTACTTC; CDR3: CASSQRGSYEQYF